The 12 T cell receptor beta chains presented below share a single source sample, sequenced in a study of blood T cell repertoires in COVID-19. Profiled with immunoSEQ multiplex PCR; TCRdb holds only in-frame clones, not every one. Counted here are around 130,000 clones, more than 70% occurring once; the ten biggest clones make up around 4.5%. Source material: peripheral blood. These receptor sequences come from a human donor in a cohort sampled during active COVID-19.

This chain connects TRBV2 to TRBJ2-2; 11 positions match TRBD2. The CDR3 consists of 18 residues. Per germline, CDR1 SNHLY and CDR2 FYNNEI. V lost 4 bases to trimming and J lost 5 bases; unmatched junction nucleotides: 12. CDR3 in amino acids: CASSANLAGGSWTGELFF. The CDR3 DNA is TGTGCCAGCAGTGCTAACCTAGCGGGAGGAAGTTGGACCGGGGAGCTGTTTTTT. The whole variable domain, filled in from reference TRBV2 and TRBJ2-2, reads EPEVTQTPSHQVTQMGQEVILRCVPISNHLYFYWYRQILGQKVEFLVSFYNNEISEKSEIFDDQFSVERPDGSNFTLKIRSTKLEDSAMYFCASSANLAGGSWTGELFFGEGSRLTVL.

This clone was counted a few times. The rearrangement links TRBV19 to TRBJ1-2; D ambiguous. This CDR3 has 14 amino acids. Germline lookup yields CDR1 LNHDA and CDR2 SQIVND (reference sequence). The ends were cut back, 3 bases at V and 4 bases at J, with 12 bases in the middle. CDR3 residues: CASSISELRYGYTF. As DNA, the CDR3 is TGTGCCAGTAGTATTTCCGAACTGCGCTATGGCTACACCTTC.

The chain combines TRBV27 with TRBJ2-7; 9 positions match TRBD1. Germline V gene data show CDR1 as MNHEY and CDR2 as SMNVEV (reference sequence). The CDR3 covers 15 residues. J was trimmed by 3 bases and V by 4 bases; bases with no gene match: 7. Written as DNA, the CDR3 is TGTGCCAGCAGTTCCTTCGGGACAGGGCTCTACGAGCAGTACTTC. Protein sequence: CASSSFGTGLYEQYF.

The chain links TRBV7-6 to TRBJ1-1; the D is unclear. The CDR3 is 13 amino acids. Germline CDR1 reads SGHVS; CDR2 reads FNYEAQ. Trimming shortened V by 1 base and J by 1 base, and 4 bases separated the two germline ends. The CDR3 reads CASSLGQNTEAFF. The DNA of the CDR3 is TGTGCCAGCAGCTTAGGACAGAACACTGAAGCTTTCTTT.

This CDR3 reads CASKFRVQGALQNQPQHF. The CDR3 region has the DNA TGTGCCAGTAAATTTAGGGTGCAGGGGGCCTTACAGAATCAGCCCCAGCATTTT. The chain employs TRBV19 and TRBJ1-5; 8 bases are a match to TRBD1. V dropped 7 bases and J dropped 4; count of bases not matched to a gene: 18. The CDR3 spans 18 residues. CDR1 is LNHDA, CDR2 SQIVND, per germline (reference sequence).

This clone was counted between two and nine times. The chain carries TRBV3-1 (or the pseudogene TRBV3-2) and TRBJ2-3, with 9 bases matching TRBD2. The germline V gene encodes CDR1 LGHDT and CDR2 YNNKEL (reference sequence). The CDR3 totals 16 residues. J gave up 4 bases and V 4 bases, and 9 bases lay outside the gene matches. CDR3 sequence (DNA): TGTGCCAGCAGCCTGGGACTAGCAAGTACGTCAGATACGCAGTATTTT. It codes for CASSLGLASTSDTQYF.

This sequence joins TRBV6-5 and TRBJ1-1; a possible D gene is TRBD1 (5 bases). Trimming took 5 bases from V and 5 from J, leaving 18 bases between them. The CDR3 covers 15 residues. The germline V gene has CDR1 MNHEY and CDR2 SVGAGI. CDR3 loop: CASSPPTPGGTEAFF. CDR3 DNA sequence: TGTGCCAGCAGTCCCCCGACACCGGGGGGGACTGAAGCTTTCTTT.

The J gene is TRBJ1-5, the V gene TRBV12-3 or TRBV12-4; 7 bases are shared with TRBD1. Trimming took 6 bases from V and 4 from J; bases not matched to a gene: 3. The CDR3 consists of 13 residues. The CDR3: CASRLGQNQPQHF. The CDR3 nucleotides read TGTGCCAGCAGACTGGGACAGAATCAGCCCCAGCATTTT.

V usage is TRBV13 and J usage is TRBJ2-3; 9 nucleotides agree with TRBD2. CDR1 PRHDT and CDR2 FYEKMQ come from the germline V gene (reference sequence). The CDR3 consists of 18 residues. Trimming removed 0 bases from V and 1 base from J; junction bases left unmatched: 8. CDR3 sequence reads: CASSLGRRIAGGTDTQYF. CDR3 in DNA: TGTGCCAGCAGCTTAGGACGCCGTATAGCGGGGGGCACAGATACGCAGTATTTT.

V usage is TRBV10-3 and J usage is TRBJ1-3, with TRBD1 matching over 7 bases. This CDR3 comprises 14 residues. Per germline, CDR1 ENHRY and CDR2 SYGVKD. Losses at the gene ends were 10 bases for V and 4 bases for J; bases not matched to a gene: 10. DNA of the CDR3: TGTGCCACCCTGACAGGGAGTGACGGAAACACCATATATTTT. Its protein product is CATLTGSDGNTIYF.

The CDR3 region has the DNA TGCAGTGCCCCCCCCGGTTCGGAAGCTTTCTTT. It translates to CSAPPGSEAFF. This chain uses TRBV20-1 with TRBJ1-1; no reliable D call. CDR3 length: 11 residues. Germline V gene sequence: CDR1 DFQATT, CDR2 SNEGSKA (reference sequence). V lost 6 bases and J lost 8, with 13 bases in between.

The genes are TRBV27 and TRBJ2-1; possible D gene TRBD2, 6 bases. The CDR3 consists of 15 residues. The germline CDR1 and CDR2 sequences are MNHEY and SMNVEV (reference sequence). V was pared by 2 bases and J by 4 bases, with 12 bases between. CDR3 in DNA: TGTGCCAGCAGTTTAGTTCTAGCGACTTACAATGAGCAGTTCTTC. Translated: CASSLVLATYNEQFF.